This T cell receptor (beta chain) was retrieved from a study of T cells in Graves' hyperthyroidism and ophthalmopathy. Study results and caveats: With a median lead of approximately 6 months before onset, the model predicted ophthalmopathy. Peripheral blood also featured most of the thyroid clonotypes expanded above 0.001.

CDR1 and CDR2 (germline): SEHNR, FQNEAQ (reference sequence). This CDR3 spans 11 amino acids. Trimming took 11 bases from V and 4 from J, leaving 10 bases between them. Patients were excluded because of uncontrolled infection, other autoimmune disease, pregnancy or lactation. The PBMCs studied were ones that came from 8 to 10 ml fresh peripheral blood. To note about this clonotype: What it binds is not known. A read error may explain this, as a much larger clone is one base away.

Regions amplified from RNA transcripts were the TCR beta CDR3 regions. HTBI primers drove first-round RT-PCR of the TCR CDR3. Via MiXCR, TCRdb re-called the multiplex PCR reads, giving one row per CDR3 protein. This table has about 380,000 distinct CDR3 sequences, around an eighth appearing once. Sequenced: blood. The sequence came from a man aged 25 to 40 with Graves' hyperthyroidism that later progressed to Graves' ophthalmopathy. V and J are TRBV7-9 and TRBJ2-3; D may correspond to TRBD1 or TRBD2 (5 bases each). CDR3 loop: CALGDADTQYF. DNA of the CDR3: TGTGCCTTAGGGGACGCAGATACGCAGTATTTT.